This T cell receptor beta chain was observed in a study of T cell changes during pregnancy in multiple sclerosis. Profiled with immunoSEQ multiplex PCR; TCRdb holds only in-frame clones, not every one. The top ten clones hold almost 1.5% of a sample with tens of thousands of clones, approximately 90% of them seen once. Germline V gives CDR1 ENHRY, CDR2 SYGVKD. The CDR3 loop spans 16 amino acids. The J segment lost 0 bases and the V segment lost 5 bases, leaving 9 bases of the junction unmatched. The clonotype originates from a female donor with multiple sclerosis, enrolled in a pregnancy study. V usage is TRBV10-3 and J usage is TRBJ1-2, with 7 bases aligning to TRBD1. Sequenced material: peripheral blood, taken in the second trimester of pregnancy. The DNA for the CDR3 is TGTGCCATCAGTTTCGACGGGACAGCTGCTAACTATGGCTACACCTTC. This codes for CAISFDGTAANYGYTF.